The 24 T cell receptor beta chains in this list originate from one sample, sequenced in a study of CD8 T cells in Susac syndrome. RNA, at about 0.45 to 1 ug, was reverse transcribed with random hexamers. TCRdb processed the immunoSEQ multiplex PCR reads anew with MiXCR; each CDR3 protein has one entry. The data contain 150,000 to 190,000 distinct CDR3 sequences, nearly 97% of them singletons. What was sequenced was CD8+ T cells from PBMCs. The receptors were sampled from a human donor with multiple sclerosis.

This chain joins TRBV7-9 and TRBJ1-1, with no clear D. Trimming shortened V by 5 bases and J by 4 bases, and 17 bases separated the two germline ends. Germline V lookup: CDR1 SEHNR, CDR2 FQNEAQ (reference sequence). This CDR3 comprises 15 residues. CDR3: CASSPFQREGTEAFF. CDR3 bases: TGTGCCAGCAGCCCGTTTCAACGAGAGGGCACTGAAGCTTTCTTT. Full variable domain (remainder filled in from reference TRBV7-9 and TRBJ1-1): DTGVSQNPRHKITKRGQNVTFRCDPISEHNRLYWYRQTLGQGPEFLTYFQNEAQLEKSRLLSDRFSAERPKGSFSTLEIQRTEQGDSAMYLCASSPFQREGTEAFFGQGTRLTVV.

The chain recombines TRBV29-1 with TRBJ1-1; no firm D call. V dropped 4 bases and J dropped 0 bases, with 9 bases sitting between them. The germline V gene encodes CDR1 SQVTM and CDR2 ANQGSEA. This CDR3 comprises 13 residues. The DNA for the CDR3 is TGCAGCGTTGGGGAGGGAATGAACACTGAAGCTTTCTTT. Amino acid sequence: CSVGEGMNTEAFF.

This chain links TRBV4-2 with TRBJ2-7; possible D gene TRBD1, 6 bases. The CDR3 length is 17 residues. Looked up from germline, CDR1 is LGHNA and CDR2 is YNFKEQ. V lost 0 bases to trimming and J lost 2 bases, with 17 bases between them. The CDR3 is CASSQEILDSFTYEQYF. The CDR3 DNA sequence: TGTGCCAGCAGCCAAGAGATTCTGGACAGTTTTACCTACGAGCAGTACTTC.

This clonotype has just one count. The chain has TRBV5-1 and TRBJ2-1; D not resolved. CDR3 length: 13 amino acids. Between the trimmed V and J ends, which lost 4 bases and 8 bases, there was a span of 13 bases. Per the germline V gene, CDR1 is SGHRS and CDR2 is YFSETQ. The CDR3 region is CASSLGPLDEQFF. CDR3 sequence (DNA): TGCGCCAGCAGCCTCGGGCCCTTGGATGAGCAGTTCTTC.

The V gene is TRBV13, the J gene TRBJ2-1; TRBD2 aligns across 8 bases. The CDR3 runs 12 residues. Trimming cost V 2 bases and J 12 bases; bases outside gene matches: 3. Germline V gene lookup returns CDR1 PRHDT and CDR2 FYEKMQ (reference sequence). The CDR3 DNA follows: TGTGCCAGCAGCTTACCCGCGGGGGGGCAGTTCTTC. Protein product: CASSLPAGGQFF. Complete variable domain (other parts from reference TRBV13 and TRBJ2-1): AAGVIQSPRHLIKEKRETATLKCYPIPRHDTVYWYQQGPGQDPQFLISFYEKMQSDKGSIPDRFSAQQFSDYHSELNMSSLELGDSALYFCASSLPAGGQFFGPGTRLTVL.

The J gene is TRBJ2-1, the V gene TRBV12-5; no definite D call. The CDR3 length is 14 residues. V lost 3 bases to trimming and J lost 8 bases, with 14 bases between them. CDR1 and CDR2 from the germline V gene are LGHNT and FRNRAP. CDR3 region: CASGFPPAGDEQFF. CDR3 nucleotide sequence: TGTGCTAGTGGTTTTCCCCCGGCCGGCGATGAGCAGTTCTTC.

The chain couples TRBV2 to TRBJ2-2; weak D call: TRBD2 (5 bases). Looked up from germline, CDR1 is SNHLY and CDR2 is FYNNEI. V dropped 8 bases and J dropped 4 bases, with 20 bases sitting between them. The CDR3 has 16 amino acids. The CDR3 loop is CASGSPEAWGTGELFF. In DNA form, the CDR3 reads TGTGCCAGCGGGTCCCCGGAGGCTTGGGGCACCGGGGAGCTGTTTTTT.

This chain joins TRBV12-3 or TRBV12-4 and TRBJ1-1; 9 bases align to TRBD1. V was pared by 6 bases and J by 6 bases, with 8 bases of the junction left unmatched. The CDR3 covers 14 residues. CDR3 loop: CASRPGQGNAEAFF. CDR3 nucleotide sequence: TGTGCCAGCAGACCGGGACAGGGTAACGCTGAAGCTTTCTTT.

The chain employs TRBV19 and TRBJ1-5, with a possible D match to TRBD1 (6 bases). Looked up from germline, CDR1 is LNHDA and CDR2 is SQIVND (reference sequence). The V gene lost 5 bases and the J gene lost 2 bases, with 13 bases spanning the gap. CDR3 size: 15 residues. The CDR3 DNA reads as TGTGCCAGTAGTGTACAGGGCGGGGGCAATCAGCCCCAGCATTTT. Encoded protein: CASSVQGGGNQPQHF.

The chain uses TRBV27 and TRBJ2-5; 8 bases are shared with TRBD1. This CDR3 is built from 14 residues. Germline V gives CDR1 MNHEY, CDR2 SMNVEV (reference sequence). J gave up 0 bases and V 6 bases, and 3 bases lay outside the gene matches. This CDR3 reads CASRGQGYQETQYF. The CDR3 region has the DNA TGTGCCAGCAGAGGACAGGGATACCAAGAGACCCAGTACTTC.

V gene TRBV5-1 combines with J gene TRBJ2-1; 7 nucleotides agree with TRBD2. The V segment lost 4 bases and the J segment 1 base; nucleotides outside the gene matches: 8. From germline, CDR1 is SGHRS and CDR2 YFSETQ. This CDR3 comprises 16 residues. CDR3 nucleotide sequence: TGCGCCAGCAGCCCCTGGGAGGGGAAGTCCTACAATGAGCAGTTCTTC. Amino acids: CASSPWEGKSYNEQFF.

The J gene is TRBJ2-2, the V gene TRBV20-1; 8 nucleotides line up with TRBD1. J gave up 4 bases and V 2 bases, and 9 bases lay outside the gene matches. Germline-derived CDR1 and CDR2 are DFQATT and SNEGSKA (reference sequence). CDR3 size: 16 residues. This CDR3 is CSARTPDREATGELFF. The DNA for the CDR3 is TGCAGTGCTAGAACCCCGGACAGGGAAGCCACCGGGGAGCTGTTTTTT.

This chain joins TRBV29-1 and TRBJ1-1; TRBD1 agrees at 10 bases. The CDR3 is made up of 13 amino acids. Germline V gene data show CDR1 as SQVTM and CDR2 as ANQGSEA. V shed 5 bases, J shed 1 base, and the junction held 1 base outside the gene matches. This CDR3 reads CSVRDRGNTEAFF. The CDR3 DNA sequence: TGCAGCGTTCGGGACAGGGGGAACACTGAAGCTTTCTTT.

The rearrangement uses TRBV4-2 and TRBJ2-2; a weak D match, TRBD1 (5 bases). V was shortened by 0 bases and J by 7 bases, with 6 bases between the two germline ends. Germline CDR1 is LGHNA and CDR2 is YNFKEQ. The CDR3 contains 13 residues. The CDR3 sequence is CASSQDRGGELFF. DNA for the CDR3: TGTGCCAGCAGCCAAGATAGGGGCGGGGAGCTGTTTTTT.

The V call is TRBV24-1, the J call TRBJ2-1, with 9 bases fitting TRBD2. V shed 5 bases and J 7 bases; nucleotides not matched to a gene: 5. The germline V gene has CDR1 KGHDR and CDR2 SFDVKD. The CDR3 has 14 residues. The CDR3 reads CATSVASGANEQFF. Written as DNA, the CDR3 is TGTGCCACCAGTGTTGCTAGCGGGGCTAATGAGCAGTTCTTC.

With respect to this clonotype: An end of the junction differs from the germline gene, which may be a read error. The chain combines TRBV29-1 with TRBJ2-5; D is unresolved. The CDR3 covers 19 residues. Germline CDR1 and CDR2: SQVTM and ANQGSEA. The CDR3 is CSAEIPTESISLYQETQYF. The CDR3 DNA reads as TGCAGCGCTGAAATCCCTACGGAGTCGATATCCTTGTACCAAGAGACCCAGTACTTC.

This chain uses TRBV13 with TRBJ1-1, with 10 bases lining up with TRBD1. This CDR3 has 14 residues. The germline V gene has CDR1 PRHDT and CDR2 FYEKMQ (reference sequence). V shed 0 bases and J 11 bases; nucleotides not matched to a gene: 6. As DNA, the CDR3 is TGTGCCAGCAGCTTAGGGACAGGGGGCTCGGTCGCTTTCTTT. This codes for CASSLGTGGSVAFF. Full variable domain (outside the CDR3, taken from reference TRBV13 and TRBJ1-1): AAGVIQSPRHLIKEKRETATLKCYPIPRHDTVYWYQQGPGQDPQFLISFYEKMQSDKGSIPDRFSAQQFSDYHSELNMSSLELGDSALYFCASSLGTGGSVAFFGQGTRLTVV.

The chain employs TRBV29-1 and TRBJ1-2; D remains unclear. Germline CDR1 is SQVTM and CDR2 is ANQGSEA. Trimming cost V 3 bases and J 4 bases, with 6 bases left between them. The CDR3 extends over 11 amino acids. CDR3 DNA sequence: TGCAGCGTTGACCCCACCTATGGCTACACCTTC. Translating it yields CSVDPTYGYTF. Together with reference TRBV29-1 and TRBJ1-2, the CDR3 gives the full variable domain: SAVISQKPSRDICQRGTSLTIQCQVDSQVTMMFWYRQQPGQSLTLIATANQGSEATYESGFVIDKFPISRPNLTFSTLTVSNMSPEDSSIYLCSVDPTYGYTFGSGTRLTVV.

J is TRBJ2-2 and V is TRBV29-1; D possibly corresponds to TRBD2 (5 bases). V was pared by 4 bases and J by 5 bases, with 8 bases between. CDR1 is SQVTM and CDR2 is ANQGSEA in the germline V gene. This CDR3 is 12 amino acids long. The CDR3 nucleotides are TGCAGCGTTGCCCCGGGAACCGGGGAGCTGTTTTTT. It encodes CSVAPGTGELFF.

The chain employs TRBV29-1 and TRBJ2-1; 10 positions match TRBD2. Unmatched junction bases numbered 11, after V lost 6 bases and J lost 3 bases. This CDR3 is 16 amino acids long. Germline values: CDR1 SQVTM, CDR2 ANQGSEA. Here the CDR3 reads CSVRPPSGGLYNEQFF. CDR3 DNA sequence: TGCAGCGTCCGACCCCCTAGCGGGGGTCTCTACAATGAGCAGTTCTTC.

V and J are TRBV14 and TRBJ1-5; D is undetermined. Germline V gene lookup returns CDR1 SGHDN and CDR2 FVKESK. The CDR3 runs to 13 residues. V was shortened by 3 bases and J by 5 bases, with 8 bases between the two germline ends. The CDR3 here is CASSQGSYQPQHF. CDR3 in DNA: TGTGCCAGCAGCCAGGGTAGTTATCAGCCCCAGCATTTT.

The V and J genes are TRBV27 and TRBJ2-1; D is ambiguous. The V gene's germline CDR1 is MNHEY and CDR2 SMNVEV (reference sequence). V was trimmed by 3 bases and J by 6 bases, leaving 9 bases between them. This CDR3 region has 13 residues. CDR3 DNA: TGTGCCAGCAGTTTCGGCGGTTTCAATGAGCAGTTCTTC. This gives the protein CASSFGGFNEQFF.

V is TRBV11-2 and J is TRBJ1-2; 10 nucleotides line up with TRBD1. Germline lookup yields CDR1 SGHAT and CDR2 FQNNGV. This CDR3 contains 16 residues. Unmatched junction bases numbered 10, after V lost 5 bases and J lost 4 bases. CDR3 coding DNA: TGTGCCAGCAGCCTCGGACAGGGGGGCTCCTCCTATGGCTACACCTTC. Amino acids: CASSLGQGGSSYGYTF. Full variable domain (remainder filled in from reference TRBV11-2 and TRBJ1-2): EAGVAQSPRYKIIEKRQSVAFWCNPISGHATLYWYQQILGQGPKLLIQFQNNGVVDDSQLPKDRFSAERLKGVDSTLKIQPAKLEDSAVYLCASSLGQGGSSYGYTFGSGTRLTVV.

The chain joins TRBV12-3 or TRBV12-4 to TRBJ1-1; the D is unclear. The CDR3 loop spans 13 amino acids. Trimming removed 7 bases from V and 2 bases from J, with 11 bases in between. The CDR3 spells CASTPWGNTEAFF. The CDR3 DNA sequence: TGTGCCAGCACCCCTTGGGGAAACACTGAAGCTTTCTTT.